One sample yielded the 15 T cell receptor beta chains listed below, sequenced in a study of CD8 T cells in Susac syndrome (dated by TCRdb to about 2019). Library creation used the immunoSEQ multiplex PCR assay. RNA was extracted using the RNeasy kit, and roughly 0.45 to 1 microgram was reverse transcribed with random hexamers. TCRdb reprocessing: public reads trimmed at Q25 with fastp, clones called with MiXCR, in-frame beta chains kept. Identical CDR3 protein sequences are pooled into one entry, listed with their most common genes and DNA. The sample table shows 65,000 to 80,000 distinct CDR3 sequences, and 91% are seen once. Under 0.65% of the sample is in the top ten clones. The sample was CD8+ T cells from PBMCs. The origin of the receptors is a human donor with multiple sclerosis.

The genes are TRBV3-1 and TRBJ2-3; the match to TRBD2 covers 7 bases. The J segment lost 2 bases and the V segment lost 0 bases, leaving 14 bases of the junction unmatched. The CDR3 has 19 amino acids. The V gene's germline CDR1 is LGHDT and CDR2 YNNKEL (reference sequence). CDR3 nucleotides: TGTGCCAGCAGCCAAGAGGGTCCGACTAGCCTCCACTCCACAGATACGCAGTATTTT. Residues: CASSQEGPTSLHSTDTQYF.

This sequence joins TRBV7-8 and TRBJ2-5, with D perhaps TRBD2 (6 bases). CDR3 length: 17 residues. The V gene lost 1 base and the J gene lost 6 bases, with 21 bases spanning the gap. Germline CDR1 and CDR2: SGHVS and FQNEAQ. The CDR3 nucleotides are TGTGCCAGCAGCTTAGTTTCGGTAGGAGGGCTCCGACAGACCCAGTACTTC. The encoded protein is CASSLVSVGGLRQTQYF.

The chain combines TRBV19 with TRBJ1-2; D may be TRBD1 (6 bases). Between the trimmed V and J ends, which lost 7 bases and 4 bases, there was a span of 19 bases. The CDR3 contains 15 residues. Germline V gives CDR1 LNHDA, CDR2 SQIVND (reference sequence). The CDR3 bases are TGTGCCAGTATTTCCGGGACACGGGACCCCTATGGCTACACCTTC. Its protein product is CASISGTRDPYGYTF.

The J gene is TRBJ2-5, the V gene TRBV20-1, with 7 bases aligning to TRBD2. Germline CDR1 DFQATT, CDR2 SNEGSKA (reference sequence). The CDR3 totals 11 residues. The CDR3 spells CRGGYGGTQYF. DNA for the CDR3: TGCAGGGGGGGGTACGGGGGAACCCAGTACTTC.

The rearrangement links TRBV7-6 to TRBJ2-3; the D is unclear. The CDR3 loop spans 13 amino acids. V was cut by 5 bases and J by 6 bases, with 12 bases left in between. CDR1 and CDR2 from the germline V gene are SGHVS and FNYEAQ. The CDR3 DNA reads TGTGCCAGCAGCGCCAATTATCTGGATACGCAGTATTTT. Translation gives CASSANYLDTQYF. Variable domain in full (rest from reference TRBV7-6 and TRBJ2-3): GAGVSQSPRYKVTKRGQDVALRCDPISGHVSLYWYRQALGQGPEFLTYFNYEAQQDKSGLPNDRFSAERPEGSISTLTIQRTEQRDSAMYRCASSANYLDTQYFGPGTRLTVL.

As DNA, the CDR3 is TGTGCCAGCAGACTAGGACAGGGAACCTCCTACGAGCAGTACTTC. It specifies CASRLGQGTSYEQYF. The rearrangement joins TRBV28 to TRBJ2-7, with 8 positions matching TRBD1. This CDR3 is built from 15 residues. Per germline, CDR1 MDHEN and CDR2 SYDVKM. The V gene end was trimmed by 6 bases and the J gene end by 0 bases; junction bases not matched to a gene: 7.

This clonotype was counted only a few times. V and J are TRBV4-2 and TRBJ2-2, with D perhaps TRBD2 (6 bases). CDR1 and CDR2 from the germline V gene are LGHNA and YNFKEQ. The length of the CDR3 is 17 residues. Trimming shortened V by 1 base and J by 7 bases, and 19 bases separated the two germline ends. In DNA form, the CDR3 reads TGTGCCAGCAGCCAAGTAGATCACCTAGCGTTACGCGGGGAGCTGTTTTTT. Its translation is CASSQVDHLALRGELFF.

This clonotype has only one observation. The V call is TRBV6-2 or TRBV6-3, the J call TRBJ1-2; possible D gene TRBD1, 6 bases. This CDR3 has 17 residues. CDR1 is MNHEY, CDR2 SVGEGT, per germline. The germline V and J ends were trimmed by 2 bases and 5 bases, with 21 bases remaining between them. CDR3 in amino acids: CASSYTQGIGPGYGYTF. CDR3 nucleotides: TGTGCCAGCAGTTACACCCAGGGGATTGGTCCCGGATATGGCTACACCTTC.

This chain uses TRBV13 with TRBJ2-1; possible D gene TRBD1, 5 bases. Germline V lookup: CDR1 PRHDT, CDR2 FYEKMQ (reference sequence). The ends were cut back, 4 bases at V and 8 bases at J, with 15 bases in the middle. The CDR3 runs 14 residues. CDR3 protein: CASSSPEQGYEQFF. The DNA for the CDR3 is TGTGCCAGCAGCTCCCCGGAGCAGGGCTATGAGCAGTTCTTC.

This chain connects TRBV27 to TRBJ1-1, with 8 bases that match TRBD1. The CDR3 has 13 amino acids. Germline lookup yields CDR1 MNHEY and CDR2 SMNVEV (reference sequence). J was trimmed by 5 bases and V by 7 bases; bases with no gene match: 6. DNA of the CDR3: TGTGCCAGCATCGGACAGGGAGAAACTGAAGCTTTCTTT. Residues: CASIGQGETEAFF.

J is TRBJ2-7 and V is TRBV28; D is possibly TRBD2 (6 bases). Trimming took 3 bases from V and 4 from J, leaving 16 bases between them. The CDR3 extends over 15 amino acids. The germline V gene encodes CDR1 MDHEN and CDR2 SYDVKM. CDR3 in DNA: TGTGCCAGCAGTTTTCGCGGGGCCCTGCTTTACGAGCAGTACTTC. Its translation: CASSFRGALLYEQYF. The entire variable domain, with the rest obtained from reference TRBV28 and TRBJ2-7, is as follows: DVKVTQSSRYLVKRTGEKVFLECVQDMDHENMFWYRQDPGLGLRLIYFSYDVKMKEKGDIPEGYSVSREKKERFSLILESASTNQTSMYLCASSFRGALLYEQYFGPGTRLTVT.

Only one count was recorded for this clonotype. This rearrangement joins TRBV7-9 to TRBJ1-3; D may be TRBD1 (5 bases). Trimming took off 6 bases at V and 0 bases at J, with 6 bases between the two ends. The CDR3 loop spans 13 amino acids. Germline assignment: CDR1 SEHNR and CDR2 FQNEAQ (reference sequence). In DNA, the CDR3 is TGTGCCAGCAGGGGGCTCTCTGGAAACACCATATATTTT. Translation: CASRGLSGNTIYF.

V gene TRBV27 combines with J gene TRBJ1-2; D perhaps matches TRBD1 (6 bases). The germline V and J ends were trimmed by 6 bases and 2 bases, with 10 bases remaining between them. The CDR3 length is 13 residues. The germline V gene has CDR1 MNHEY and CDR2 SMNVEV (reference sequence). The CDR3 protein is CASSFTGNYGYTF. In nucleotides, the CDR3 is TGTGCCAGCAGCTTTACAGGGAACTATGGCTACACCTTC.

This sequence joins TRBV20-1 and TRBJ2-2; 9 bases are shared with TRBD1. The germline gives CDR1 DFQATT, CDR2 SNEGSKA (reference sequence). This CDR3 has 17 residues. The V segment lost 0 bases and the J segment 4 bases; nucleotides outside the gene matches: 9. The CDR3 nucleotides read TGCAGTGCTAGAGATAGGGACAGGGCCAAACCCACCGGGGAGCTGTTTTTT. It is translated as CSARDRDRAKPTGELFF.

The chain is built from TRBV30 and TRBJ1-2, with TRBD1 identical over 7 bases. The CDR3 is 13 amino acids. Per the germline V gene, CDR1 is GTSNPN and CDR2 is SVGIG (reference sequence). V gave up 4 bases and J gave up 6 bases; unmatched junction bases: 8. The CDR3 DNA follows: TGTGCCTGGACCACTACAGGGGCGGATGGCTACACCTTC. Amino acid sequence: CAWTTTGADGYTF.